The T cell receptor beta chain described here comes from a study of blood T cell repertoires in COVID-19. Adults between about 18 and 89 years of age took part from about 24 US areas. Each recovered donor of Cohort 3 presented with two negative PCRs, clearance, or symptom resolution. The CDR3 is 15 amino acids. The germline V gene has CDR1 LNHDA and CDR2 SQIVND (reference sequence). Between the trimmed V and J ends, which lost 1 base and 4 bases, there was a span of 13 bases. Study processing details: Using reference gene primer amplification, nucleated cell counts were estimated. TCRdb's table, derived via immunoSEQ multiplex PCR, lists solely in-frame clones and lacks some. V and J calls and clone size are those listed in that table; D and trimming were worked out from the DNA. In the table there are roughly 240,000 clones, about 82% of which are singletons.

The chain uses TRBV19 and TRBJ1-2; D unresolved. This TCR came from a woman in her forties or fifties who had recovered from COVID-19. The sequenced sample consisted of PBMCs or T cells enriched from blood (not recorded which). Here the CDR3 reads CASSIGGQLFYGYTF. CDR3 DNA: TGTGCCAGTAGTATAGGTGGGCAGCTCTTCTATGGCTACACCTTC.